A single sample is the source of the 18 T cell receptor beta chains below, sequenced in a study of blood T cell repertoires in COVID-19. TCRdb's table, derived via immunoSEQ multiplex PCR, lists solely in-frame clones and lacks some. The table lists 210,000 or so clones, about 87% of them singletons. Material for sequencing was peripheral blood. These TCRs come from a man aged 25 to 45 with COVID-19, enrolled during active disease.

This clone was observed once. The chain is built from TRBV18 and TRBJ2-7; TRBD1 might be the D (6 bases). Trimming took off 2 bases at V and 6 bases at J, with 11 bases between the two ends. Looked up from germline, CDR1 is KGHSH and CDR2 is LQKENI. The CDR3 length is 13 residues. CDR3 DNA: TGTGCCAGCTCACCAGGGGGCCAATCCGAGCAGTACTTC. Its protein product is CASSPGGQSEQYF.

The chain combines TRBV14 with TRBJ1-1; D is uncertain. Trimming removed 4 bases from V and 0 bases from J, with 6 bases in between. The CDR3 extends over 13 amino acids. Germline CDR1 SGHDN, CDR2 FVKESK. The CDR3 here is CASSPYMNTEAFF. CDR3 DNA sequence: TGTGCCAGCAGCCCTTACATGAACACTGAAGCTTTCTTT.

Details on this clone: The junction shows a germline mismatch at one end, possibly a read error. The V call is TRBV4-3, the J call TRBJ2-1; 12 bases match TRBD1. This CDR3 has 15 amino acids. Looked up from germline, CDR1 is LGHNA and CDR2 is YSLEER. CDR3 bases: TGCGCCCGCAGCCGCCCGGGACAGGGGGCTGGTGAGCAGTTCTTC. This encodes CARSRPGQGAGEQFF.

This sequence joins TRBV9 and TRBJ2-1; 7 nucleotides line up with TRBD2. The junction had 5 bases not matched to a gene; V was cut back by 1 base and J by 4 bases. In germline, CDR1 is SGDLS, CDR2 YYNGEE. The CDR3 is 15 amino acids. The CDR3 spells CASSVWASGYNEQFF. The CDR3 DNA follows: TGTGCCAGCAGCGTATGGGCTAGCGGTTACAATGAGCAGTTCTTC. Using reference TRBV9 and TRBJ2-1 for the parts outside the CDR3, the full variable domain is DSGVTQTPKHLITATGQRVTLRCSPRSGDLSVYWYQQSLDQGLQFLIQYYNGEERAKGNILERFSAQQFPDLHSELNLSSLELGDSALYFCASSVWASGYNEQFFGPGTRLTVL.

The chain combines TRBV6-5 with TRBJ1-2, with 8 bases lining up with TRBD1. V was pared by 8 bases and J by 8 bases, with 7 bases of the junction left unmatched. Germline V gene lookup returns CDR1 MNHEY and CDR2 SVGAGI. The length of the CDR3 is 12 residues. CDR3 nucleotides: TGTGCCAGCGTGGACAGGGTTATGGGCTACACCTTC. Encoded protein: CASVDRVMGYTF.

This chain links TRBV28 with TRBJ1-5, with TRBD1 matching 8 bases. The germline CDR1 and CDR2 sequences are MDHEN and SYDVKM. V trimming: 6 bases; J trimming: 5 bases; junction bases outside the gene matches: 6. The CDR3 contains 14 residues. This CDR3 reads CASSRTGKDQPQHF. The CDR3 bases are TGTGCCAGCAGCCGGACAGGGAAGGATCAGCCCCAGCATTTT.

V gene TRBV3-1 (or the pseudogene TRBV3-2) combines with J gene TRBJ1-2; maybe TRBD1 (6 bases). V was pared by 5 bases and J by 8 bases, with 15 bases between. CDR1 is LGHDT and CDR2 is YNNKEL in the germline V gene (reference sequence). The CDR3 length is 13 residues. The CDR3 reads CASSGGRLKGYTF. The CDR3 DNA follows: TGTGCCAGCAGCGGGGGCCGCCTGAAGGGCTACACCTTC.

V is TRBV19 and J is TRBJ1-5; 7 nucleotides match TRBD1. Per germline, CDR1 LNHDA and CDR2 SQIVND (reference sequence). The V gene end was trimmed by 7 bases and the J gene end by 0 bases; junction bases not matched to a gene: 9. The CDR3 runs 16 residues. CDR3 amino acids: CASTFDRDHSNQPQHF. DNA of the CDR3: TGTGCCAGTACATTCGACAGGGATCATAGCAATCAGCCCCAGCATTTT.

J is TRBJ1-4 and V is TRBV27; D unresolved. The CDR3 is 15 residues long. The germline gives CDR1 MNHEY, CDR2 SMNVEV (reference sequence). Deletions cut 3 bases from V and 0 bases from J, with 8 bases between. This CDR3 is CASSFSGATNEKLFF. The CDR3 DNA follows: TGTGCCAGCAGTTTCTCCGGGGCAACTAATGAAAAACTGTTTTTT.

The V and J genes are TRBV27 and TRBJ2-1; 11 nucleotides agree with TRBD2. The CDR3 runs 13 residues. V was pared by 5 bases and J by 8 bases, with 2 bases of the junction left unmatched. The germline V gene encodes CDR1 MNHEY and CDR2 SMNVEV (reference sequence). CDR3 protein: CASSGLAGDEQFF. In nucleotides, the CDR3 is TGTGCCAGCAGTGGACTAGCGGGCGATGAGCAGTTCTTC.

J is TRBJ2-1 and V is TRBV19; D perhaps matches TRBD2 (5 bases). The CDR3 has 15 residues. Germline V lookup: CDR1 LNHDA, CDR2 SQIVND (reference sequence). The V end was cut by 1 base, the J end by 3 bases, with 10 bases between. The CDR3 region has the DNA TGTGCCAGTAGTATAGCGGGGTCCGACTACAATGAGCAGTTCTTC. Its translation is CASSIAGSDYNEQFF.

This chain uses TRBV4-2 with TRBJ1-1; D is perhaps TRBD1 (6 bases). The V end lost 4 bases, the J end lost 3 bases, and 15 bases lay between the germline ends. Looked up from germline, CDR1 is LGHNA and CDR2 is YNFKEQ. The CDR3 totals 15 residues. This CDR3 is CASSPEGGRHTEAFF. In DNA form, the CDR3 reads TGTGCCAGCAGCCCAGAGGGGGGGCGCCACACTGAAGCTTTCTTT.

CDR3 in amino acids: CASSLTPGGSTDTQYF. The CDR3, as DNA: TGTGCCAGCAGCTTAACGCCAGGGGGATCTACAGATACGCAGTATTTT. The chain has TRBV7-9 and TRBJ2-3, with 7 nucleotides matching TRBD1. J was trimmed by 3 bases and V by 2 bases; bases with no gene match: 8. This CDR3 spans 16 amino acids. The germline V gene encodes CDR1 SEHNR and CDR2 FQNEAQ (reference sequence).

The chain recombines TRBV5-5 with TRBJ1-6; 9 bases are a match to TRBD1. Germline V gives CDR1 SGHKS, CDR2 YYEKEE (reference sequence). The CDR3 has 16 amino acids. The J segment lost 10 bases and the V segment lost 0 bases, leaving 8 bases of the junction unmatched. In DNA form, the CDR3 reads TGTGCCAGCAGCTTGGATACCGGGACAGGGCCCTCACCCCTCCACTTT. It yields the protein CASSLDTGTGPSPLHF. Together with reference TRBV5-5 and TRBJ1-6, the CDR3 gives the full variable domain: DAGVTQSPTHLIKTRGQQVTLRCSPISGHKSVSWYQQVLGQGPQFIFQYYEKEERGRGNFPDRFSARQFPNYSSELNVNALLLGDSALYLCASSLDTGTGPSPLHFGNGTRLTVT.

The chain recombines TRBV7-8 with TRBJ2-7; D remains unclear. Germline CDR1 is SGHVS and CDR2 is FQNEAQ. The CDR3 runs 13 residues. The V end was cut by 5 bases, the J end by 1 base, with 9 bases between. The DNA of the CDR3 is TGTGCCAGCAGCCAATTAGAATCCTACGAGCAGTACTTC. The encoded protein is CASSQLESYEQYF. Looking up the rest from reference TRBV7-8 and TRBJ2-7 gives the full variable domain: GAGVSQSPRYKVAKRGQDVALRCDPISGHVSLFWYQQALGQGPEFLTYFQNEAQLDKSGLPSDRFFAERPEGSVSTLKIQRTQQEDSAVYLCASSQLESYEQYFGPGTRLTVT.

The CDR3 DNA reads TGTGCCAGCAGCTTGGGACTGACCGTGAGGAACACTGAAGCTTTCTTT. Encoded protein: CASSLGLTVRNTEAFF. The chain links TRBV5-4 to TRBJ1-1, with unresolved D. Germline-derived CDR1 and CDR2 are SGHNT and YYREEE (reference sequence). V was pared by 0 bases and J by 1 base, with 13 bases between. The length of the CDR3 is 16 residues.

In this sample, this clone turned up once. V gene TRBV27 combines with J gene TRBJ1-2, with TRBD1 matching over 8 bases. The V gene's germline CDR1 is MNHEY and CDR2 SMNVEV (reference sequence). The CDR3 extends over 14 amino acids. The trim removed 4 bases at V and 5 bases at J, leaving 6 bases unmatched. This CDR3 is CASSSAGGSYGYTF. CDR3 sequence (DNA): TGTGCCAGCAGTTCCGCAGGGGGCTCGTATGGCTACACCTTC.

This clone was counted once. J is TRBJ2-7 and V is TRBV28; tentative D call: TRBD1 (5 bases). V was trimmed by 5 bases and J by 3 bases, leaving 14 bases between them. This CDR3 is built from 14 residues. CDR1 MDHEN and CDR2 SYDVKM come from the germline V gene. CDR3: CASSIPGHYYEQYF. CDR3 sequence (DNA): TGTGCCAGCAGTATCCCCGGACATTACTACGAGCAGTACTTC.